These 22 T cell receptor beta chains share one sample of origin, sequenced in a study of OX40 agonist ivuxolimab in advanced cancers. Generated by immunoSEQ multiplex PCR, the TCRdb table keeps only in-frame clones and is missing some. This sample has 70,000 to 85,000 clones, with approximately 93% found just once. The sample in question was CD4+ or CD8+ T cells sorted from blood, obtained in a trial of the OX40 agonist ivuxolimab. These receptor sequences come from an adult with an advanced solid tumor such as melanoma, head and neck, liver or kidney cancer.

J is TRBJ2-5 and V is TRBV29-1, with 7 positions matching TRBD2. The junction had 7 bases not matched to a gene; V was cut back by 1 base and J by 5 bases. In germline, CDR1 is SQVTM, CDR2 ANQGSEA. The CDR3 sequence is 14 residues long. As DNA, the CDR3 is TGCAGCGTTGAAGGTGGGAGGGCCGGTGAGACCCAGTACTTC. This translates into CSVEGGRAGETQYF.

This sequence joins TRBV6-5 and TRBJ2-4; unclear D gene. The V gene lost 6 bases and the J gene lost 0 bases, with 12 bases spanning the gap. This CDR3 is 15 amino acids long. Per the germline V gene, CDR1 is MNHEY and CDR2 is SVGAGI. The CDR3 bases are TGTGCCAGCAGCGAGCCAGCACTAGCCAAAAACATTCAGTACTTC. This encodes CASSEPALAKNIQYF.

The table lists this clone with a count of one. The chain is built from TRBV19 and TRBJ1-6; possibly TRBD1 for D (6 bases). This CDR3 has 11 amino acids. Looked up from germline, CDR1 is LNHDA and CDR2 is SQIVND (reference sequence). Trimming shortened V by 6 bases and J by 15 bases, and 12 bases separated the two germline ends. This CDR3 is CASSTGSLLHF. The CDR3 DNA sequence: TGTGCCAGTAGCACAGGGAGCCTCCTCCACTTT.

The chain links TRBV6-5 to TRBJ1-1; perhaps TRBD1 as D (6 bases). V lost 2 bases, J lost 11 bases, and 15 bases lay in between. The germline CDR1 and CDR2 sequences are MNHEY and SVGAGI. The CDR3 length is 13 residues. The CDR3 nucleotides read TGTGCCAGCAGTTACGGGGGCTTAACGATGGCTTTCTTT. Its protein product is CASSYGGLTMAFF.

This clone was recorded once. V usage is TRBV11-2 and J usage is TRBJ1-6; D not certain. CDR1 SGHAT and CDR2 FQNNGV come from the germline V gene. The CDR3 contains 15 residues. V lost 0 bases and J 7 bases, leaving 10 bases between the germline ends. CDR3 region: CASSLDLAGNSPLHF. The CDR3 DNA sequence: TGTGCCAGCAGCTTAGATCTAGCGGGCAATTCACCCCTCCACTTT.

The rearrangement uses TRBV30 and TRBJ1-6; tentatively, D is TRBD1 (5 bases). Germline V gene sequence: CDR1 GTSNPN, CDR2 SVGIG (reference sequence). This CDR3 has 15 amino acids. Trimming pared 3 bases from V and 7 bases from J, leaving 16 bases between. The CDR3 is CAWSSQGRGNSPLHF. CDR3 sequence (DNA): TGTGCCTGGAGCTCCCAGGGACGGGGAAATTCACCCCTCCACTTT.

The chain combines TRBV9 with TRBJ2-7; D could derive from TRBD1 or TRBD2 (5 bases each). Germline CDR1 SGDLS, CDR2 YYNGEE. The CDR3 is made up of 17 amino acids. Trimming removed 0 bases at V and 1 base at J, with 17 bases between. The CDR3 loop reads CASSVAGGQGLSYEQYF. The CDR3 nucleotides are TGTGCCAGCAGCGTAGCCGGAGGTCAGGGCCTTTCCTACGAGCAGTACTTC.

The chain couples TRBV18 to TRBJ2-1; no definite D call. There are 18 residues in the CDR3. With 0 bases removed from V and 1 base from J, the gap between germline ends came to 16 bases. Germline V lookup: CDR1 KGHSH, CDR2 LQKENI. The CDR3 DNA is TGTGCCAGCTCACCACCAGGGCTTGGGATCCGGTCCTACAATGAGCAGTTCTTC. Its protein product is CASSPPGLGIRSYNEQFF.

This clone turned up a few times. This sequence joins TRBV7-8 and TRBJ1-2; 8 bases are a match to TRBD1. V lost 0 bases to trimming and J lost 4 bases; unmatched junction nucleotides: 4. The CDR3 contains 15 residues. Germline loops: CDR1 SGHVS, CDR2 FQNEAQ. DNA of the CDR3: TGTGCCAGCAGCTTAGCGACAGGGGTTACCTATGGCTACACCTTC. As protein: CASSLATGVTYGYTF.

The count of this clone is one. The chain joins TRBV13 to TRBJ2-3; D may be TRBD2 (5 bases). This CDR3 has 14 amino acids. The germline V gene has CDR1 PRHDT and CDR2 FYEKMQ (reference sequence). Between the trimmed V and J ends, which lost 1 base and 5 bases, there was a span of 10 bases. CDR3 DNA: TGTGCCAGCAGCTTAGCTGGAGAGGGAGATACGCAGTATTTT. It codes for CASSLAGEGDTQYF.

The chain uses TRBV6-4 and TRBJ1-3, with a possible D match to TRBD1 (5 bases). Germline CDR1 MRHNA, CDR2 SNTAGT. This CDR3 spans 18 amino acids. Trimming removed 6 bases from V and 1 base from J, with 22 bases in between. CDR3 DNA sequence: TGTGCCAGCAGGGAGGTTGGGGCAGGGTGTAGGTCTGGAAACACCATATATTTT. Translating gives CASREVGAGCRSGNTIYF.

The CDR3 region has the DNA TGTGCCAGCAGCGTAGTTGGAGGGTTGAACACTGAAGCTTTCTTT. Protein: CASSVVGGLNTEAFF. This chain links TRBV9 with TRBJ1-1; D is unresolved. Germline V lookup: CDR1 SGDLS, CDR2 YYNGEE. V was cut by 0 bases and J by 0 bases, with 9 bases left in between. The CDR3 length is 15 residues.

A few counts support this clone. The V and J genes are TRBV4-2 and TRBJ1-2; 8 positions match TRBD1. The V and J ends lost 3 bases and 4 bases, in that order; junction bases with no gene match: 10. The CDR3 covers 16 residues. Looked up from germline, CDR1 is LGHNA and CDR2 is YNFKEQ. The CDR3 region is CASSQPRDRLAYGYTF. For the CDR3, the DNA is TGTGCCAGCAGCCAGCCCCGGGACAGGCTCGCCTATGGCTACACCTTC.

The chain combines TRBV9 with TRBJ2-3, with TRBD2 identical over 8 bases. J lost 0 bases, V lost 3 bases, and 6 bases had no gene match. In germline, CDR1 is SGDLS, CDR2 YYNGEE. There are 16 residues in the CDR3. CDR3 sequence (DNA): TGTGCCAGCAGCGGGAGAGCGGGAGACAGCACAGATACGCAGTATTTT. This translates into CASSGRAGDSTDTQYF.

The J gene is TRBJ2-3, the V gene TRBV27; TRBD2 matches 8 bases. Trimming at V came to 3 bases and at J to 5 bases, leaving 4 bases not matched to a gene. The CDR3 loop spans 14 amino acids. In germline, CDR1 is MNHEY, CDR2 SMNVEV (reference sequence). In DNA form, the CDR3 reads TGTGCCAGCAGTTTCCTCGGGAGGGAAGATACGCAGTATTTT. Amino acids: CASSFLGREDTQYF.

The V call is TRBV5-6, the J call TRBJ2-1; TRBD1 is a possible D gene (5 bases). V lost 1 base to trimming and J lost 4 bases, with 15 bases between them. CDR1 is SGHDT and CDR2 is YYEEEE in the germline V gene. CDR3 length: 16 amino acids. The CDR3 nucleotides read TGTGCCAGCAGCTTGTGGGGCTCGGGCCAGTACAATGAGCAGTTCTTC. It translates to CASSLWGSGQYNEQFF.

In the case of this clone: Only one base separates this from a far larger clonotype, so it likely reflects a read error. This chain uses TRBV1 with TRBJ2-3; TRBD2 was called by the table and not checked on the DNA. TRBV1 is recorded as a pseudogene. The CDR3 sequence is 14 residues long. CDR3: CTSSPVTSGDTQYF. The DNA of the CDR3 is TGCACCAGCAGCCCTGTGACTAGCGGAGATACGCAGTATTTT.

With respect to this clone: The sample contains more than one DNA sequence encoding this CDR3. This rearrangement joins TRBV9 to TRBJ2-3, with 7 bases aligning to TRBD2. The CDR3 is 12 residues long. With 2 bases clipped from V and 6 bases from J, the junction kept 0 bases outside the gene matches. Germline values: CDR1 SGDLS, CDR2 YYNGEE. CDR3 amino acids: CASSVGGDTQYF. DNA of the CDR3: TGTGCCAGCAGCGTCGGGGGGGATACGCAGTATTTT.

The chain uses TRBV5-1 and TRBJ1-2; D perhaps matches TRBD1 (5 bases). Trimming pared 2 bases from V and 4 bases from J, leaving 15 bases between. There are 15 residues in the CDR3. Germline CDR1 SGHRS, CDR2 YFSETQ. CDR3 in DNA: TGCGCCAGCAGCTTCGTACAGGTTGAGGGCTATGGCTACACCTTC. Its protein is CASSFVQVEGYGYTF.

The V gene is TRBV5-5, the J gene TRBJ1-2; D remains ambiguous. Per the germline V gene, CDR1 is SGHKS and CDR2 is YYEKEE (reference sequence). V was pared by 5 bases and J by 5 bases, with 16 bases between. This CDR3 spans 14 amino acids. The CDR3 DNA reads TGTGCCAGCAGTGGAGGACCCCGTAAGTATGGCTACACCTTC. This translates into CASSGGPRKYGYTF.

V and J are TRBV15 and TRBJ2-7; TRBD1 matches 10 bases. V lost 1 base to trimming and J lost 0 bases; unmatched junction nucleotides: 0. CDR1 is LNHNV, CDR2 YYDKDF, per germline (reference sequence). This CDR3 region has 15 residues. The CDR3 nucleotides read TGTGCCACCAGCAGAGGGACAGGGGGCTCCTACGAGCAGTACTTC. Its translation is CATSRGTGGSYEQYF.

The CDR3 DNA reads TGTGCCAGTAGTACCGGATTGGACTACCAGACCTACGAGCAGTACTTC. Translated: CASSTGLDYQTYEQYF. The rearrangement uses TRBV19 and TRBJ2-7; D is perhaps TRBD2 (6 bases). The CDR3 length is 16 residues. Germline CDR1 reads LNHDA; CDR2 reads SQIVND (reference sequence). The V gene lost 4 bases and the J gene lost 2 bases, with 18 bases spanning the gap.